This T cell receptor beta chain came from a study of blood T cells in healthy people across ages. This clonotype has only a few counts. Then a second PCR, running about 6 to 11 cycles, was carried out with a sample-barcoded 5' primer and a J-beta primer mix. TCRdb ran MiXCR on the 5' RACE reads and lists one entry per CDR3 protein. In the table there are 750,000 to 950,000 distinct CDR3 sequences, about 28% of which are singletons. Germline V gene sequence: CDR1 SGHRS, CDR2 YFSETQ. V shed 4 bases and J shed 5 bases, with 5 bases lying between them. This CDR3 spans 11 amino acids. These data were also reused for a study on T cells of mothers and their children.

The sequencing input was blood. This receptor was taken from a woman between 40 and 55 years old in good health. This chain links TRBV5-1 with TRBJ2-3; D is unclear. CDR3 protein: CASSNIDTQYF. CDR3 bases: TGCGCCAGCAGCAACATAGATACGCAGTATTTT.